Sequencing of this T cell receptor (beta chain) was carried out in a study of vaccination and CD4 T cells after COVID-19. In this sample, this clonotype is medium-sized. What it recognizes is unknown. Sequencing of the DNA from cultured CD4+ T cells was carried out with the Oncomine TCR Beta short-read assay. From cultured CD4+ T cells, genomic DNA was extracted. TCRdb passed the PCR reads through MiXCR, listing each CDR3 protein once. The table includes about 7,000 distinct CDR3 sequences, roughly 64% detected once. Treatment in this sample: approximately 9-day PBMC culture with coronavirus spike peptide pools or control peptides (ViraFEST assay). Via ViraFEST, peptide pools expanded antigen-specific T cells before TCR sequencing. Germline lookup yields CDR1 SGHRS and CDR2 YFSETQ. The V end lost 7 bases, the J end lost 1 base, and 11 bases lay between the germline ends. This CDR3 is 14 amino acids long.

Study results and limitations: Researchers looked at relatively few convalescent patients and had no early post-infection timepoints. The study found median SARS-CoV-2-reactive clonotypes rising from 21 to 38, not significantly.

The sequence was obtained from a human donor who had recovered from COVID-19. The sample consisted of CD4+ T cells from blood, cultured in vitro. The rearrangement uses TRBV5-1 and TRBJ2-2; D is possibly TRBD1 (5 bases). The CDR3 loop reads CASHSRVNTGELFF. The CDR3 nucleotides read TGCGCCAGCCACAGCAGGGTGAACACCGGGGAGCTGTTTTTT. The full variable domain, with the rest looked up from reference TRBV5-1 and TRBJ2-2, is KAGVTQTPRYLIKTRGQQVTLSCSPISGHRSVSWYQQTPGQGLQFLFEYFSETQRNKGNFPGRFSGRQFSNSRSEMNVSTLELGDSALYLCASHSRVNTGELFFGEGSRLTVL.